One TCR beta chain is described in this entry. As yet, its antigen is unknown. This sample is drawn from a study of graft-versus-host responses after intestinal transplantation. As for the study in general: Recipients had transplants, and these were multivisceral, liver-intestinal, or isolated intestinal. The study gave all recipients anti-thymocyte globulin induction, then tacrolimus and steroids for 2 to 3 years.

This CDR3 contains 14 residues. Germline V CDR1 and CDR2: SGHRS, YFSETQ. V was shortened by 5 bases and J by 3 bases, with 13 bases between the two germline ends. Study conclusions and caveats: Patients with graft-donor T cell macrochimerism had high graft-versus-host to host-versus-graft clonal ratios in allografts. GvH clones turned up in recipient marrow; some had shown up first in ileum or blood.

Measured with immunoSEQ multiplex PCR; TCRdb has only the in-frame clones, and not every one. The profile covers about 110,000 clones, with over 85% appearing a single time and 0.2% to 0.25% taken by the ten largest. The receptor comes from a human donor who was the organ donor for an intestinal transplant. Sequencing used unstimulated CD4+ T cells sorted from spleen or lymph node cells, obtained before transplant. The gene calls are TRBV5-1 and TRBJ2-3; D remains ambiguous. CDR3 nucleotides: TGCGCCAGCAGGGGTCCCGTGGGAACAGATACGCAGTATTTT. This encodes CASRGPVGTDTQYF.